This TCR beta chain comes out of a study of T-cell memory formation after mild COVID-19. Study-level background: TCR clustering was largely donor specific. Whole-study findings and limits: Chiefly within CM and EM were the contracting CD4+ clones; CD8+ ones were within EMRA.

One entry per CDR3 protein, called by TCRdb with MiXCR from the 5' RACE reads. The data show about 560,000 distinct CDR3 sequences, with about 20% seen just once and about 8.4% held by the top ten. Of note for this clonotype: Its cognate antigen is unknown.

This TCR derives from an adult woman who had mild COVID-19 (a few samples of this study predate the infection). Cell type and time point are not known. Material: PBMCs or a T cell subset sorted from them (not recorded which).

Here the CDR3 DNA reads TGTGCCAGCAGCCAAGAGGTCCGGGATGAAAAACTGTTTTTT. Encoded protein: CASSQEVRDEKLFF. The chain carries TRBV14 and TRBJ1-4, with D hard to call. CDR1 and CDR2 (germline): SGHDN, FVKESK. Trimming shortened V by 0 bases and J by 6 bases, and 8 bases separated the two germline ends. CDR3 length: 14 residues.